The 5 T cell receptor beta chains below all came from one sample that was sequenced in a study of response to subunit inactivated influenza vaccine. TCRdb reprocessed the RT-PCR reads with MiXCR, giving one entry per CDR3 protein. The repertoire holds more than 200,000 distinct CDR3 sequences, with 12% as singletons. Source: non-naive T cells sorted from PBMCs, taken around 14 days before vaccination. The receptors come from a man in his fifties or sixties who received an inactivated influenza vaccine.

V is TRBV4-3 and J is TRBJ2-1, with D perhaps matching TRBD1 (6 bases). Per the germline V gene, CDR1 is LGHNA and CDR2 is YSLEER. Trimming left V 2 bases short and J 8 bases short, with 10 bases between. This CDR3 contains 13 residues. The CDR3 bases are TGCGCCAGCAGCCAACAAAACAGGGATGAGCAGTTCTTC. It specifies CASSQQNRDEQFF.

This clonotype was seen at least ten times. The rearrangement joins TRBV5-6 to TRBJ2-1; D is ambiguous. Germline V gene data show CDR1 as SGHDT and CDR2 as YYEEEE. Deletions cut 3 bases from V and 12 bases from J, with 19 bases between. CDR3 length: 14 amino acids. CDR3 in amino acids: CASSSPPVGIGQFF. CDR3 bases: TGTGCCAGCAGCTCCCCTCCGGTGGGAATTGGGCAGTTCTTC.

This clonotype has a handful of counts. The V and J genes are TRBV11-1 and TRBJ2-3, with 10 bases that match TRBD2. The CDR3 length is 17 residues. With V trimmed by 4 bases and J by 0 bases, 7 bases remained unmatched. Germline V gene sequence: CDR1 SGHAT, CDR2 FQDESV (reference sequence). CDR3: CASSSRLAGASTDTQYF. The CDR3 bases are TGTGCCAGCAGCTCCCGCCTAGCGGGGGCTAGCACAGATACGCAGTATTTT.

The sample holds many counts of this clonotype. This chain connects TRBV15 to TRBJ2-1; TRBD1 matches 7 bases. With V trimmed by 5 bases and J by 8 bases, 3 bases remained unmatched. The length of the CDR3 is 12 residues. Germline V gene sequence: CDR1 LNHNV, CDR2 YYDKDF (reference sequence). The CDR3 DNA follows: TGTGCCACCAGCCTGACAGGGTATGAGCAGTTCTTC. This translates into CATSLTGYEQFF.

This clonotype came up a few times. This chain connects TRBV28 to TRBJ2-4, with D uncertain. Trimming took off 8 bases at V and 0 bases at J, with 23 bases between the two ends. The germline CDR1 and CDR2 sequences are MDHEN and SYDVKM. This CDR3 is built from 18 residues. CDR3 region: CASRRALDPSLAKNIQYF. The CDR3 DNA sequence: TGTGCCAGCCGTAGGGCCCTGGATCCCTCACTAGCCAAAAACATTCAGTACTTC.